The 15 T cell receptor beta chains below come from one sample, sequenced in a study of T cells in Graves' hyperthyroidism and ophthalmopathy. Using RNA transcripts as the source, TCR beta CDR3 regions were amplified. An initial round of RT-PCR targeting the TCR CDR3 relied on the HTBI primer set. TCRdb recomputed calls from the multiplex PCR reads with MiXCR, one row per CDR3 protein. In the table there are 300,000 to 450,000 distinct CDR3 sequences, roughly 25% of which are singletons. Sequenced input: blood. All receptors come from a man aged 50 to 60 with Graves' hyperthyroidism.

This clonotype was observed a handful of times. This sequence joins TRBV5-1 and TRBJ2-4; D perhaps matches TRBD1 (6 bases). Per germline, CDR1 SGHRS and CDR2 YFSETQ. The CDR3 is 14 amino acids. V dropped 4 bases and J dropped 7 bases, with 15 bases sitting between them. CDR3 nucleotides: TGCGCCAGCAGCCGGAGTGGACAGAACAACATTCAGTACTTC. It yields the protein CASSRSGQNNIQYF. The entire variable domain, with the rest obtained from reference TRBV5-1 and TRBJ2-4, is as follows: KAGVTQTPRYLIKTRGQQVTLSCSPISGHRSVSWYQQTPGQGLQFLFEYFSETQRNKGNFPGRFSGRQFSNSRSEMNVSTLELGDSALYLCASSRSGQNNIQYFGAGTRLSVL.

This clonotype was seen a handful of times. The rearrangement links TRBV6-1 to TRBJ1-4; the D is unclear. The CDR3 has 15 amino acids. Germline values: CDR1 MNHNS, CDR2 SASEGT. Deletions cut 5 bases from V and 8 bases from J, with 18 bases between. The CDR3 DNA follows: TGTGCCAGCAGTTATTCCGGACTGGGCGGGGAAAAACTGTTTTTT. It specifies CASSYSGLGGEKLFF.

The CDR3 nucleotides read TGTGCCAGCAATTTACAGGGAATGGCTAGCAATGAGCAGTTCTTC. It encodes CASNLQGMASNEQFF. The V call is TRBV11-3, the J call TRBJ2-1, with TRBD1 as a possible D gene (6 bases). Germline lookup yields CDR1 SGHNT and CDR2 YENEEA. Trimming removed 7 bases from V and 6 bases from J, with 19 bases in between. The CDR3 extends over 15 amino acids. The full variable domain, with the rest looked up from reference TRBV11-3 and TRBJ2-1, is EAGVVQSPRYKIIEKKQPVAFWCNPISGHNTLYWYLQNLGQGPELLIRYENEEAVDDSQLPKDRFSAERLKGVDSTLKIQPAELGDSAVYLCASNLQGMASNEQFFGPGTRLTVL.

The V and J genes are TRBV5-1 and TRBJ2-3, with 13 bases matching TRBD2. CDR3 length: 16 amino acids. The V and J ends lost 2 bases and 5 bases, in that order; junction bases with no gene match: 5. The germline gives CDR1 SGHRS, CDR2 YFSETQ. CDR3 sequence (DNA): TGCGCCAGCAGCTTTCGACTAGCGGGAGGCGTAGATACGCAGTATTTT. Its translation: CASSFRLAGGVDTQYF.

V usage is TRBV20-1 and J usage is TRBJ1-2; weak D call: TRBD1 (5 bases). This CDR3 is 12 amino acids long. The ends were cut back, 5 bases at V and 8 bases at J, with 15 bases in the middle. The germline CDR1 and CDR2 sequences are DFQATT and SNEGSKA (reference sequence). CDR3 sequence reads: CSAVQGWGGYTF. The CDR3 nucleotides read TGCAGTGCTGTCCAGGGTTGGGGCGGCTACACCTTC.

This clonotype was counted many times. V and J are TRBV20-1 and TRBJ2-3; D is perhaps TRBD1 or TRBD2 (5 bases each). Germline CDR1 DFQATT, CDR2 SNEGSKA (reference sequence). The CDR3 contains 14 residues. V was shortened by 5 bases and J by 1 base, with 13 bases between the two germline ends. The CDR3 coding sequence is TGCAGTGCTCCCGTCGGGGACGGCACAGATACGCAGTATTTT. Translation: CSAPVGDGTDTQYF.

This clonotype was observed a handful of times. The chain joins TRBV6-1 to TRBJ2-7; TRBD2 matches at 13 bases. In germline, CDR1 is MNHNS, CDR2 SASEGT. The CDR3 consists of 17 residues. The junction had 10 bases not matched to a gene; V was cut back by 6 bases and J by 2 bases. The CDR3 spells CASRYSGTSGVTYEQYF. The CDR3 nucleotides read TGTGCCAGCAGATATTCCGGGACTAGCGGGGTTACCTACGAGCAGTACTTC.

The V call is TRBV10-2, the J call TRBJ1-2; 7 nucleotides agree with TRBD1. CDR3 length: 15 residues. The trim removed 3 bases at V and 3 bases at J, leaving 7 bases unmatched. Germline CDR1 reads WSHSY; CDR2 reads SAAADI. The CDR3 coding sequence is TGCGCCAGCAGTGAAAGGCAGGGGGTATACTATGGCTACACCTTC. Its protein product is CASSERQGVYYGYTF.

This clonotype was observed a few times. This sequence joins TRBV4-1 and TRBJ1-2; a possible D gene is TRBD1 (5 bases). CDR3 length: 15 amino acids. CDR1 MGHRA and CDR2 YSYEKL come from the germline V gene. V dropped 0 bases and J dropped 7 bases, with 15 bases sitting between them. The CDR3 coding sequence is TGCGCCAGCAGCCAAGACTTACAGAGGGGCGGTGGCTACACCTTC. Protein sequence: CASSQDLQRGGGYTF.

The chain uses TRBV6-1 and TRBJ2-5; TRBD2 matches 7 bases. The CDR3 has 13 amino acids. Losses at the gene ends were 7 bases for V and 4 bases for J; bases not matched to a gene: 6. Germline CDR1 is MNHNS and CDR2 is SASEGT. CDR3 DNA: TGTGCCAGCAATCAACTAGCGAGAGAGACCCAGTACTTC. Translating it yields CASNQLARETQYF.

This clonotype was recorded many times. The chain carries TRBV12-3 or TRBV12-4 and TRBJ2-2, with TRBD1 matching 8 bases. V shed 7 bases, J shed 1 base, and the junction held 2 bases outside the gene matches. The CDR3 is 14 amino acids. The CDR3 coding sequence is TGTGCCAGCACCGGGACAGGGAACACCGGGGAGCTGTTTTTT. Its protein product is CASTGTGNTGELFF.

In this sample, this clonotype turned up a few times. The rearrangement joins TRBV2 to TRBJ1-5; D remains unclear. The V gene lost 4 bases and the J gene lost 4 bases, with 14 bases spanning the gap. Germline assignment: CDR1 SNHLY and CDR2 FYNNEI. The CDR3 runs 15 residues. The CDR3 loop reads CASSVLSLRNQPQHF. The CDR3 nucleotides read TGTGCCAGCAGTGTACTAAGCCTCCGGAATCAGCCCCAGCATTTT.

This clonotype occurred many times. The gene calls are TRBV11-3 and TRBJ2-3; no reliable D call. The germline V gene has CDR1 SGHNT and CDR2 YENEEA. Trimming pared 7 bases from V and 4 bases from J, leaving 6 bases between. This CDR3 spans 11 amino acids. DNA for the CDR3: TGTGCCAGCACAGCAGCAGATACGCAGTATTTT. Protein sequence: CASTAADTQYF.

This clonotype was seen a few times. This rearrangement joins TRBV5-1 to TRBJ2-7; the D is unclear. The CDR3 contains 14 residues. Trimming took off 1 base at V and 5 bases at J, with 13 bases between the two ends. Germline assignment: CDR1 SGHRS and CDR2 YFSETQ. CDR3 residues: CASSLSRTLNEQYF. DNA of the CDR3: TGCGCCAGCAGCTTGTCCCGGACCCTCAACGAGCAGTACTTC.

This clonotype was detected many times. As DNA, the CDR3 is TGTGCCAGCAGCTTAGGGGACAATGAGCAGTTCTTC. This gives the protein CASSLGDNEQFF. The V call is TRBV7-9, the J call TRBJ2-1; no clear D. The germline V and J ends were trimmed by 1 base and 5 bases, with 3 bases remaining between them. The CDR3 sequence is 12 residues long. The germline gives CDR1 SEHNR, CDR2 FQNEAQ (reference sequence).